Below, one T cell receptor beta chain is given with its context. V was pared by 6 bases and J by 1 base, with 6 bases between. Germline CDR1 MDHEN, CDR2 SYDVKM. CDR3 size: 12 residues. These data are taken from a study of T cell changes during pregnancy in multiple sclerosis. Repertoires were generated with immunoSEQ multiplex PCR, while TCRdb's copy carries only in-frame clones and drops some. The table records tens of thousands of clones, 85% to 90% of them present only once. This clonotype originated in a female donor with multiple sclerosis, enrolled in a pregnancy study. The V and J genes are TRBV28 and TRBJ1-1; D is ambiguous. Specimen: CD8+ T cells from peripheral blood mononuclear cells, collected in the second trimester of pregnancy. DNA of the CDR3: TGTGCCAGCAGCCCTAAGAACACTGAAGCTTTCTTT. Amino acid sequence: CASSPKNTEAFF.